This T cell receptor (beta chain) was obtained from a study of T cell clusters in autoimmune cytopenias. Study-wide results and limits: Primary autoimmune cytopenia patients seemingly lacked the physiological T cell clusters found in healthy donors.

This CDR3 has 13 residues. Germline CDR1 SGHRS, CDR2 YFSETQ. TRB was amplified by touch-down multiplex PCR, primer pools A and B combined. TCRdb reprocessed the multiplex PCR reads and reports one entry per CDR3 protein, with no DNA. The sample totals more than 500 distinct CDR3 sequences. Each sample's input was roughly 230 ng genomic DNA, 30,000 to 45,000 genome equivalents. Its frequency marks this clonotype as medium-sized. What it recognizes is unknown. These data were also filed under a second study, of T cell repertoires in aging, cancer and after chemotherapy. That paper notes: Paired samples before and after chemotherapy came from chronic lymphocytic leukemia patients on fludarabine- or bendamustine-based regimens. Healthy donors lost TCR diversity with age mainly through richness, cancer patients through richness and evenness.

The sample taken for sequencing was peripheral blood. The J gene is TRBJ2-3, the V gene TRBV5-1. This TCR was recovered from a human donor with chronic lymphocytic leukemia. CDR3: CASSSEPSVAQYF.